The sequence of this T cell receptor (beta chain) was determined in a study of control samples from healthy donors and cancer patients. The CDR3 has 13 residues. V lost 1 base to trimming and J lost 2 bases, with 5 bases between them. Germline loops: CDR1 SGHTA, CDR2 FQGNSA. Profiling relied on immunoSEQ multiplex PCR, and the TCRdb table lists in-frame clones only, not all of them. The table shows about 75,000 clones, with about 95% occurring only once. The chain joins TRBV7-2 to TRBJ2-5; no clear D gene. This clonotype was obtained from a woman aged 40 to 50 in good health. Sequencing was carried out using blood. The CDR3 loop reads CASSLDGQETQYF. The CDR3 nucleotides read TGTGCCAGCAGCTTAGACGGACAAGAGACCCAGTACTTC.